A single sample gave rise to the 10 T cell receptor beta chains below, sequenced in a study of CD8+ T cells in alopecia areata (dated by TCRdb to 2016 to 2018). Libraries were made using the immunoSEQ multiplex PCR assay. To provide template for TCR sequencing, every sample had RNA extracted and reverse transcribed into cDNA. TCRdb carries this immuneACCESS record with in-frame sequences only. Its versions omit some clonotypes, under half of them owing to an unresolved V gene in the studies checked, with the rest unexplained. This sample gives 45,000 to 70,000 clones in total; 96% of them show up just once. Of the sample, roughly 24% is held by the ten largest clones. This specimen's time point label, per the study, means: baseline before oral tofacitinib. Sequenced here: CD8+ T cells sorted from blood, sampled at week 0. Receptor source: a human donor with alopecia areata.

The chain couples TRBV6-5 to TRBJ2-7, with D perhaps matching TRBD2 (5 bases). The germline V and J ends were trimmed by 9 bases and 3 bases, with 18 bases remaining between them. The CDR3 contains 14 residues. Looked up from germline, CDR1 is MNHEY and CDR2 is SVGAGI. For the CDR3, the DNA is TGTGCCAGTACGCGAAGGACTGGGAACTACGAGCAGTACTTC. Protein sequence: CASTRRTGNYEQYF.

This chain uses TRBV7-9 with TRBJ2-5, with 7 bases that match TRBD1. Germline V lookup: CDR1 SEHNR, CDR2 FQNEAQ (reference sequence). This CDR3 comprises 16 residues. J was trimmed by 1 base and V by 2 bases; bases with no gene match: 7. As DNA, the CDR3 is TGTGCCAGCAGCTTACAATTAGGGGGCTCCCAAGAGACCCAGTACTTC. Protein: CASSLQLGGSQETQYF.

The sample holds one count of this clone. The junction shows a germline mismatch at one end, possibly a read error. CDR3 residues: CATSSGGPSTDTQYF. CDR3 nucleotide sequence: TGTGCCACCAGTTCGGGGGGGCCGAGCACAGATACGCAGTATTTT. The J gene is TRBJ2-3, the V gene TRBV6-5, with 8 bases fitting TRBD2. The CDR3 has 15 residues. Germline V lookup: CDR1 MNHEY, CDR2 SVGAGI.

The J gene is TRBJ1-1, the V gene TRBV6-5; the D is unclear. The ends were cut back, 3 bases at V and 2 bases at J, with 7 bases in the middle. Germline V gives CDR1 MNHEY, CDR2 SVGAGI. This CDR3 contains 13 residues. The CDR3 region is CASSYAGNTEAFF. As DNA, the CDR3 is TGTGCCAGCAGTTATGCGGGAAACACTGAAGCTTTCTTT.

This chain joins TRBV10-3 and TRBJ1-5; 7 positions agree with TRBD1. V was pared by 3 bases and J by 10 bases, with 9 bases of the junction left unmatched. The V gene's germline CDR1 is ENHRY and CDR2 SYGVKD. There are 14 residues in the CDR3. DNA for the CDR3: TGTGCCATCAGTGAAGGACAGGAAATCGACCCCCAGCATTTT. Translating gives CAISEGQEIDPQHF.

The J gene is TRBJ2-3, the V gene TRBV6-1; 8 bases are shared with TRBD1. The CDR3 length is 15 residues. Trimming removed 6 bases from V and 1 base from J; junction bases left unmatched: 6. CDR1 and CDR2 from the germline V gene are MNHNS and SASEGT. The CDR3 DNA follows: TGTGCCAGCAGCCGGACGACAGGGGGCACAGATACGCAGTATTTT. This encodes CASSRTTGGTDTQYF.

This chain joins TRBV7-3 and TRBJ2-5; the D gene is possibly TRBD1 (5 bases). The CDR3 sequence is 14 residues long. Trimming cost V 5 bases and J 4 bases, with 14 bases left between them. Germline assignment: CDR1 SGHTA and CDR2 FQGTGA. The DNA for the CDR3 is TGTGCCAGCAGCCCTGGGGCTGGCGTAGAGACCCAGTACTTC. This sequence encodes CASSPGAGVETQYF.

The CDR3 nucleotides are TGTGCCAGCAGCTTAACGGGGAATAATGAGCAGTTCTTC. As protein: CASSLTGNNEQFF. V usage is TRBV7-2 and J usage is TRBJ2-1, with D perhaps TRBD2 (5 bases). The CDR3 loop spans 13 amino acids. V lost 2 bases to trimming and J lost 7 bases, with 9 bases between them. Germline CDR1 is SGHTA and CDR2 is FQGNSA.

The chain recombines TRBV5-4 with TRBJ2-1; 8 nucleotides agree with TRBD2. Germline CDR1 is SGHNT and CDR2 is YYREEE (reference sequence). The CDR3 contains 14 residues. V shed 2 bases and J 6 bases; nucleotides not matched to a gene: 4. CDR3 in DNA: TGTGCCAGCAGCTTCCCGGGGACTAGCAATGAGCAGTTCTTC. It specifies CASSFPGTSNEQFF.

The chain links TRBV6-1 to TRBJ2-3; TRBD1 or TRBD2 may be the D gene (6 bases each). Germline values: CDR1 MNHNS, CDR2 SASEGT. The CDR3 contains 15 residues. The ends were cut back, 3 bases at V and 3 bases at J, with 13 bases in the middle. CDR3 nucleotide sequence: TGTGCCAGCAGTGATCCCGGGGGCGAAACAGATACGCAGTATTTT. Its protein is CASSDPGGETDTQYF.